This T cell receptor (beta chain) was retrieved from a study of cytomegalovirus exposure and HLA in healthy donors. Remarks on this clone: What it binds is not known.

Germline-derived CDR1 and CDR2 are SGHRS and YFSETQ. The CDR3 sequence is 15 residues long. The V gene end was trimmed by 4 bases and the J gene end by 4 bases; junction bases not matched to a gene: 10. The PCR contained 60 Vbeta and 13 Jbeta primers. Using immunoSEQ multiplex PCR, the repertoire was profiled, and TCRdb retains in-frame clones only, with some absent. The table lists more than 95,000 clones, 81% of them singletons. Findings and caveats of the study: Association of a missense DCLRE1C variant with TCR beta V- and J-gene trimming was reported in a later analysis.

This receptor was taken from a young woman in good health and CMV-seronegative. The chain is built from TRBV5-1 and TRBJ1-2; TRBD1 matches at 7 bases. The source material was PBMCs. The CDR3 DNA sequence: TGCGCCAGCAGCCCCGAACCTACAGGGGTCTATGGCTACACCTTC. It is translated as CASSPEPTGVYGYTF.